This section outlines one T cell receptor beta chain sequence together with its context. As defined, naive CD8 cells were CD45RO-negative and positively selected for CCR7, with terminally differentiated effector memory CD45RA+ cells excluded. Free of recent acute infections or vaccinations, the donors were healthy HIV-negative adults. The data belong to a study of shared clonotypes between healthy human individuals. Measured with immunoSEQ multiplex PCR; TCRdb has only the in-frame clones, and not every one. The sample includes about 580,000 clones, roughly 98% of them seen just once. Germline V gene lookup returns CDR1 MNHEY and CDR2 SMNVEV (reference sequence). This CDR3 comprises 14 residues. Trimming took 3 bases from V and 2 from J, leaving 11 bases between them.

The sample comprised naive CD8+ T cells sorted from blood. The origin of this receptor is a man aged 25 to 40 in good health. The chain links TRBV27 to TRBJ2-7; D gene ambiguous. The CDR3: CASSFLLSTYEQYF. In DNA form, the CDR3 reads TGTGCCAGCAGTTTCCTGCTGTCCACCTACGAGCAGTACTTC.